Presented here are 20 T cell receptor beta chains from one specimen sequenced in a study of cytomegalovirus exposure and HLA in healthy donors. Vbeta (60) and Jbeta (13) primers were used in the PCR. Only in-frame clones appear in the TCRdb table, and some are missing; sequencing was by immunoSEQ multiplex PCR. The table has around 200,000 clones, around nine tenths seen once. What was sequenced was PBMCs. These receptors were collected from a woman aged 25-40 years in good health and CMV-seronegative.

The V gene is TRBV19, the J gene TRBJ1-5, with D unresolved. This CDR3 is 15 amino acids long. Germline V gene data show CDR1 as LNHDA and CDR2 as SQIVND (reference sequence). Trimming removed 0 bases from V and 4 bases from J, with 10 bases in between. This CDR3 reads CASSIDPEWNQPQHF. CDR3 sequence (DNA): TGTGCCAGTAGTATAGATCCCGAGTGGAATCAGCCCCAGCATTTT.

V is TRBV7-9 and J is TRBJ2-3; D is possibly TRBD2 (6 bases). V was cut by 7 bases and J by 6 bases, with 14 bases left in between. Per the germline V gene, CDR1 is SEHNR and CDR2 is FQNEAQ (reference sequence). The CDR3 extends over 13 amino acids. The CDR3 coding sequence is TGTGCCAGCACCGCCCCTAGCGAGGATACGCAGTATTTT. Its translation: CASTAPSEDTQYF.

The J gene is TRBJ1-2, the V gene TRBV2; the D is unclear. This CDR3 contains 15 residues. CDR1 is SNHLY, CDR2 FYNNEI, per germline. Trimming took 3 bases from V and 4 from J, leaving 15 bases between them. The CDR3 coding sequence is TGTGCCAGCAGTGATGGCGACAATGGATTCTATGGCTACACCTTC. This encodes CASSDGDNGFYGYTF.

This chain joins TRBV28 and TRBJ2-3; TRBD2 aligns across 10 bases. CDR1 and CDR2 (germline): MDHEN, SYDVKM. J gave up 4 bases and V 6 bases, and 10 bases lay outside the gene matches. The CDR3 contains 16 residues. CDR3: CASRRSLAGAADTQYF. Here the CDR3 DNA reads TGTGCCAGCAGAAGAAGCCTAGCGGGAGCCGCAGATACGCAGTATTTT.

The chain carries TRBV29-1 and TRBJ2-2; TRBD1 matches 7 bases. This CDR3 comprises 12 residues. Per the germline V gene, CDR1 is SQVTM and CDR2 is ANQGSEA. Trimming removed 6 bases from V and 4 bases from J; junction bases left unmatched: 2. CDR3 nucleotides: TGCAGCGTCTGGACAGGCACCGGGGAGCTGTTTTTT. Translated: CSVWTGTGELFF.

V usage is TRBV13 and J usage is TRBJ2-7; unclear D gene. V dropped 0 bases and J dropped 6 bases, with 9 bases sitting between them. The CDR3 is made up of 13 amino acids. CDR1 and CDR2 (germline): PRHDT, FYEKMQ (reference sequence). The CDR3 region has the DNA TGTGCCAGCAGCTTAGGCCGACAAGCCGAGCAGTACTTC. Its protein product is CASSLGRQAEQYF.

This sequence joins TRBV6-1 and TRBJ2-1; 7 positions match TRBD1. The V segment lost 4 bases and the J segment 7 bases; nucleotides outside the gene matches: 4. The CDR3 loop spans 13 amino acids. CDR1 is MNHNS, CDR2 SASEGT, per germline. The CDR3 nucleotides are TGTGCCAGCAGTGTACAGGGGTGGAATGAGCAGTTCTTC. Amino acids: CASSVQGWNEQFF.

This clone is a singleton in its sample. The chain joins TRBV4-1 to TRBJ2-1; 8 bases map to TRBD2. V shed 1 base, J shed 4 bases, and the junction held 9 bases outside the gene matches. CDR3 size: 17 residues. The germline V gene has CDR1 MGHRA and CDR2 YSYEKL. CDR3 in DNA: TGCGCCAGCAGCCAAGTACGAGTACGGGGGGGGTACAATGAGCAGTTCTTC. It is translated as CASSQVRVRGGYNEQFF.

V is TRBV5-1 and J is TRBJ2-7; 8 bases agree with TRBD1. Unmatched junction bases numbered 7, after V lost 7 bases and J lost 1 base. Germline lookup yields CDR1 SGHRS and CDR2 YFSETQ. This CDR3 comprises 14 residues. The CDR3 DNA sequence: TGCGCCAGCCAAACCGGGACAGGTTCCTACGAGCAGTACTTC. Translated, it gives CASQTGTGSYEQYF.

The genes are TRBV2 and TRBJ1-5; possibly TRBD1 for D (5 bases). The CDR3 has 14 amino acids. In germline, CDR1 is SNHLY, CDR2 FYNNEI. The V and J ends lost 3 bases and 4 bases respectively, with 10 bases between them. The CDR3, as DNA: TGTGCCAGCAGTGACAGGGATAGGAATCAGCCCCAGCATTTT. This gives the protein CASSDRDRNQPQHF.

J is TRBJ1-6 and V is TRBV21-1; the D call in the table, TRBD1, was not verified against the DNA. TRBV21-1 is described as a pseudogene. There are 20 residues in the CDR3. The CDR3 loop is CASSKDKGRKTHSYNSPLHF. CDR3 in DNA: TGTGCCAGCAGCAAAGATAAGGGGCGCAAAACCCACTCCTATAATTCACCCCTCCACTTT.

The CDR3 region has the DNA TGTGCCAGTACCCGGGACAGGGATTTTACGAATGAGCAGTTCTTC. This translates into CASTRDRDFTNEQFF. The chain has TRBV19 and TRBJ2-1; TRBD1 matches 9 bases. V was pared by 7 bases and J by 7 bases, with 11 bases of the junction left unmatched. CDR3 length: 15 residues. Germline V gene lookup returns CDR1 LNHDA and CDR2 SQIVND (reference sequence).

Written as DNA, the CDR3 is TGCGCCAGCAGCCCCCTCCAGGCTAGCAGATACGAGCAGTACTTC. Protein: CASSPLQASRYEQYF. J is TRBJ2-7 and V is TRBV4-1; maybe TRBD2 (5 bases). The V end lost 4 bases, the J end lost 4 bases, and 17 bases lay between the germline ends. CDR3 length equals 15 residues. Germline V gene lookup returns CDR1 MGHRA and CDR2 YSYEKL.

This chain uses TRBV28 with TRBJ1-5; 7 nucleotides line up with TRBD1. Germline V gene data show CDR1 as MDHEN and CDR2 as SYDVKM. The trim removed 7 bases at V and 3 bases at J, leaving 6 bases unmatched. The CDR3 length is 14 residues. The CDR3 DNA reads as TGTGCCAGCACCATCGGGACAGTCAATCAGCCCCAGCATTTT. Its protein product is CASTIGTVNQPQHF. Full variable domain (outside the CDR3, taken from reference TRBV28 and TRBJ1-5): DVKVTQSSRYLVKRTGEKVFLECVQDMDHENMFWYRQDPGLGLRLIYFSYDVKMKEKGDIPEGYSVSREKKERFSLILESASTNQTSMYLCASTIGTVNQPQHFGDGTRLSIL.

The V call is TRBV11-2, the J call TRBJ2-2; D ambiguous. This CDR3 spans 15 amino acids. Trimming took off 10 bases at V and 1 base at J, with 16 bases between the two ends. Germline CDR1 and CDR2: SGHAT and FQNNGV. The CDR3 spells CATSPRIGNTGELFF. The CDR3, as DNA: TGTGCCACCTCTCCTAGGATTGGGAACACCGGGGAGCTGTTTTTT.

The chain uses TRBV5-1 and TRBJ2-7; 8 nucleotides line up with TRBD2. The CDR3 runs to 13 residues. Germline CDR1 SGHRS, CDR2 YFSETQ. Trimming at V came to 3 bases and at J to 3 bases, leaving 2 bases not matched to a gene. The CDR3 coding sequence is TGCGCCAGCAGCTCTACTAGCGGCTACGAGCAGTACTTC. Translation gives CASSSTSGYEQYF. Supplemented by reference TRBV5-1 and TRBJ2-7, the full variable domain reads KAGVTQTPRYLIKTRGQQVTLSCSPISGHRSVSWYQQTPGQGLQFLFEYFSETQRNKGNFPGRFSGRQFSNSRSEMNVSTLELGDSALYLCASSSTSGYEQYFGPGTRLTVT.

This chain uses TRBV9 with TRBJ1-2; D unresolved. V was cut by 0 bases and J by 3 bases, with 18 bases left in between. Germline V gene sequence: CDR1 SGDLS, CDR2 YYNGEE. The CDR3 length is 17 residues. The CDR3 sequence: CASSVAPQGRTHYGYTF. The CDR3 DNA reads as TGTGCCAGCAGCGTAGCGCCCCAAGGGCGGACTCACTATGGCTACACCTTC.

This clone was detected only a few times. The chain joins TRBV28 to TRBJ2-5; TRBD2 agrees at 8 bases. CDR1 is MDHEN, CDR2 SYDVKM, per germline. Trimming removed 4 bases from V and 5 bases from J; junction bases left unmatched: 3. This CDR3 comprises 13 residues. Written as DNA, the CDR3 is TGTGCCAGCAGTTCAGCGGGGGACGAGACCCAGTACTTC. Translated, it gives CASSSAGDETQYF.

The chain combines TRBV18 with TRBJ2-7, with TRBD1 matching 8 bases. Trimming removed 3 bases from V and 4 bases from J; junction bases left unmatched: 5. CDR1 is KGHSH, CDR2 LQKENI, per germline. This CDR3 is 14 amino acids long. CDR3 bases: TGTGCCAGCTCACCCTTACAGGGGGTATACGAGCAGTACTTC. Its protein is CASSPLQGVYEQYF.

The rearrangement links TRBV9 to TRBJ2-6; D ambiguous. The CDR3 extends over 16 amino acids. The germline gives CDR1 SGDLS, CDR2 YYNGEE. Trimming removed 1 base from V and 0 bases from J, with 8 bases in between. CDR3 sequence (DNA): TGTGCCAGCAGCGTAAGCCCGAACTCTGGGGCCAACGTCCTGACTTTC. This gives the protein CASSVSPNSGANVLTF. The entire variable domain, with the rest obtained from reference TRBV9 and TRBJ2-6, is as follows: DSGVTQTPKHLITATGQRVTLRCSPRSGDLSVYWYQQSLDQGLQFLIQYYNGEERAKGNILERFSAQQFPDLHSELNLSSLELGDSALYFCASSVSPNSGANVLTFGAGSRLTVL.